Below are 22 T cell receptor beta chains sequenced from a single sample in a study of blood T cell repertoires in COVID-19. Using immunoSEQ multiplex PCR, the repertoire was profiled, and TCRdb retains in-frame clones only, with some absent. The sample includes 29,000 or so clones, around nine tenths of them seen just once. The sample was peripheral blood. These receptors were obtained from a human donor in a cohort sampled during active COVID-19. The donor label of this sample is uncertain.

This clone has more than one count but fewer than ten. The J gene is TRBJ1-5, the V gene TRBV5-1; the D is unclear. The CDR3 length is 14 residues. Trimming removed 3 bases at V and 5 bases at J, with 12 bases between. CDR1 and CDR2 (germline): SGHRS, YFSETQ. The CDR3 loop is CASSYTGYDQPQHF. CDR3 sequence (DNA): TGCGCCAGCAGCTACACGGGTTACGATCAGCCCCAGCATTTT.

The chain links TRBV7-2 to TRBJ2-4, with 7 bases that match TRBD2. Germline assignment: CDR1 SGHTA and CDR2 FQGNSA. The J segment lost 6 bases and the V segment lost 5 bases, leaving 7 bases of the junction unmatched. CDR3 length: 14 amino acids. CDR3 amino acids: CASSPRASGNIQYF. The CDR3 DNA sequence: TGTGCCAGCAGCCCCCGGGCTAGCGGAAACATTCAGTACTTC. The full variable domain, completed using reference TRBV7-2 and TRBJ2-4, is GAGVSQSPSNKVTEKGKDVELRCDPISGHTALYWYRQSLGQGLEFLIYFQGNSAPDKSGLPSDRFSAERTGGSVSTLTIQRTQQEDSAVYLCASSPRASGNIQYFGAGTRLSVL.

The J gene is TRBJ2-1, the V gene TRBV18, with 10 nucleotides matching TRBD2. CDR3 length: 15 amino acids. Germline lookup yields CDR1 KGHSH and CDR2 LQKENI. After removal of 1 base from V and 9 bases from J, the junction contained 6 bases not matched to a gene. DNA of the CDR3: TGTGCCAGCTCACCACGAGCGGGAGGGCCGGGTGAGCAGTTCTTC. Its protein is CASSPRAGGPGEQFF.

The rearrangement joins TRBV9 to TRBJ1-4, with no clear D. CDR3 length: 12 residues. Looked up from germline, CDR1 is SGDLS and CDR2 is YYNGEE. V was trimmed by 4 bases and J by 3 bases, leaving 4 bases between them. The CDR3 DNA follows: TGTGCCAGCAGCCCTCCTAATGAAAAACTGTTTTTT. Translating it yields CASSPPNEKLFF. The variable domain in full, completed from reference TRBV9 and TRBJ1-4, reads DSGVTQTPKHLITATGQRVTLRCSPRSGDLSVYWYQQSLDQGLQFLIQYYNGEERAKGNILERFSAQQFPDLHSELNLSSLELGDSALYFCASSPPNEKLFFGSGTQLSVL.

The chain is built from TRBV5-6 and TRBJ2-1, with TRBD1 as a possible D gene (6 bases). Germline V lookup: CDR1 SGHDT, CDR2 YYEEEE. Trimming stripped 4 bases from V and 3 bases from J, with 14 bases between. CDR3 length: 15 residues. CDR3 sequence reads: CASSHDRPLYNEQFF. The CDR3 DNA reads as TGTGCCAGCAGCCACGACAGGCCTCTCTACAATGAGCAGTTCTTC.

The rearrangement links TRBV7-9 to TRBJ2-1; tentatively, D is TRBD2 (6 bases). Germline values: CDR1 SEHNR, CDR2 FQNEAQ (reference sequence). The CDR3 loop spans 13 amino acids. The ends were cut back, 5 bases at V and 8 bases at J, with 13 bases in the middle. CDR3 bases: TGTGCCAGCAGCCTTGGCGGGGATCATGAGCAGTTCTTC. Translating it yields CASSLGGDHEQFF.

The chain combines TRBV3-1 (or the pseudogene TRBV3-2) with TRBJ2-1; 8 bases agree with TRBD1. The germline V gene encodes CDR1 LGHDT and CDR2 YNNKEL (reference sequence). With 4 bases clipped from V and 7 bases from J, the junction kept 6 bases outside the gene matches. This CDR3 has 14 residues. The CDR3: CASSPDRVRNEQFF. The CDR3 region has the DNA TGTGCCAGCAGCCCGGACAGGGTAAGGAATGAGCAGTTCTTC.

The chain is built from TRBV11-2 and TRBJ2-3; 15 bases match TRBD2. The CDR3 is made up of 15 amino acids. V lost 5 bases and J lost 6; bases outside the gene matches: 3. Germline assignment: CDR1 SGHAT and CDR2 FQNNGV. Written as DNA, the CDR3 is TGTGCCAGCAGCCCCGGACTAGCGGGAGGGGATACGCAGTATTTT. This gives the protein CASSPGLAGGDTQYF.

The rearrangement uses TRBV9 and TRBJ2-5; TRBD2 matches at 10 bases. This CDR3 region has 17 residues. V dropped 0 bases and J dropped 2; count of bases not matched to a gene: 7. Germline CDR1 and CDR2: SGDLS and YYNGEE. This CDR3 is CASSVGAGGSGQETQYF. The CDR3 DNA reads TGTGCCAGCAGCGTAGGAGCGGGAGGGAGTGGACAAGAGACCCAGTACTTC.

The chain has TRBV24-1 and TRBJ2-1, with 7 nucleotides matching TRBD1. The CDR3 loop spans 13 amino acids. Looked up from germline, CDR1 is KGHDR and CDR2 is SFDVKD. The V and J ends lost 4 bases and 7 bases, in that order; junction bases with no gene match: 3. CDR3: CATSETGVNEQFF. CDR3 DNA sequence: TGTGCCACCAGTGAAACAGGGGTGAATGAGCAGTTCTTC.

CDR3 coding DNA: TGTGCCTGGAGTGTACTCCTTATGGGACAGGGGGAGGGCTACACCTTC. Translation: CAWSVLLMGQGEGYTF. The gene calls are TRBV30 and TRBJ1-2, with 11 bases matching TRBD1. There are 16 residues in the CDR3. V was clipped by 0 bases and J by 8 bases; unmatched bases: 11. CDR1 and CDR2 from the germline V gene are GTSNPN and SVGIG (reference sequence).

V is TRBV2 and J is TRBJ2-1; no firm D call. Trimming removed 1 base at V and 8 bases at J, with 9 bases between. This CDR3 is built from 13 residues. CDR1 and CDR2 (germline): SNHLY, FYNNEI. CDR3: CASSEGPWHEQFF. CDR3 nucleotides: TGTGCCAGCAGTGAAGGTCCGTGGCATGAGCAGTTCTTC.

The V and J genes are TRBV24-1 and TRBJ2-1; TRBD2 is a possible D gene (5 bases). Trimming removed 8 bases from V and 10 bases from J, with 5 bases in between. The CDR3 is 9 amino acids. The germline gives CDR1 KGHDR, CDR2 SFDVKD. CDR3 DNA sequence: TGTGCCACCATAGCGGAGCAGTTCTTC. Encoded protein: CATIAEQFF.

The chain has TRBV10-3 and TRBJ1-2, with 8 bases identical to TRBD1. The CDR3 consists of 17 residues. CDR1 is ENHRY, CDR2 SYGVKD, per germline. V dropped 4 bases and J dropped 1; count of bases not matched to a gene: 11. CDR3 sequence reads: CAISGGAGTGINYGYTF. CDR3 bases: TGTGCCATCAGTGGGGGAGCCGGGACAGGAATTAACTATGGCTACACCTTC.

This clone was found a few times. This chain links TRBV27 with TRBJ2-7, with TRBD2 matching over 7 bases. Trimming removed 0 bases from V and 10 bases from J; junction bases left unmatched: 9. CDR3 size: 14 residues. CDR1 and CDR2 from the germline V gene are MNHEY and SMNVEV (reference sequence). CDR3 amino acids: CASSLSGGEGDQYF. CDR3 sequence (DNA): TGTGCCAGCAGTTTATCTGGGGGGGAGGGTGATCAGTACTTC.

The chain links TRBV3-1 (or the pseudogene TRBV3-2) to TRBJ2-3; 12 positions match TRBD2. The V gene end was trimmed by 1 base and the J gene end by 2 bases; junction bases not matched to a gene: 7. The CDR3 is made up of 18 amino acids. Germline lookup yields CDR1 LGHDT and CDR2 YNNKEL (reference sequence). The CDR3 DNA sequence: TGTGCCAGCAGCCAAGGACCTAGCGGGAGGGGCGACACAGATACGCAGTATTTT. Translation gives CASSQGPSGRGDTDTQYF.

This clone has a handful of counts. This chain joins TRBV3-1 (or the pseudogene TRBV3-2) and TRBJ1-2; 7 nucleotides line up with TRBD1. The CDR3 is 12 amino acids. Germline CDR1 reads LGHDT; CDR2 reads YNNKEL (reference sequence). V dropped 9 bases and J dropped 8; count of bases not matched to a gene: 9. CDR3 region: CASSTGIGGYTF. The CDR3 DNA follows: TGTGCCAGTTCGACAGGGATTGGGGGCTACACCTTC.

The CDR3 nucleotides are TGTGCCAGCAGGGACAGACAGGCTCCCTACAATGAGCAGTTCTTC. The encoded protein is CASRDRQAPYNEQFF. The genes are TRBV7-3 and TRBJ2-1; D possibly corresponds to TRBD1 (6 bases). The CDR3 totals 15 residues. V lost 6 bases, J lost 2 bases, and 14 bases lay in between. Germline V lookup: CDR1 SGHTA, CDR2 FQGTGA. The entire variable domain, with the rest obtained from reference TRBV7-3 and TRBJ2-1, is as follows: GAGVSQTPSNKVTEKGKYVELRCDPISGHTALYWYRQSLGQGPEFLIYFQGTGAADDSGLPNDRFFAVRPEGSVSTLKIQRTERGDSAVYLCASRDRQAPYNEQFFGPGTRLTVL.

The CDR3 loop is CASSYKQGETQYF. DNA for the CDR3: TGTGCCAGCAGTTACAAGCAGGGAGAGACCCAGTACTTC. The chain recombines TRBV6-5 with TRBJ2-5, with a tentative D call TRBD1 (5 bases). Germline CDR1 MNHEY, CDR2 SVGAGI. The CDR3 contains 13 residues. Trimming shortened V by 2 bases and J by 4 bases, and 8 bases separated the two germline ends.

The chain has TRBV6-6 and TRBJ1-1; tentatively, D is TRBD1 (5 bases). CDR1 MNHNY and CDR2 SVGAGI come from the germline V gene (reference sequence). Trimming left V 5 bases short and J 1 base short, with 11 bases between. The CDR3 has 14 amino acids. DNA for the CDR3: TGTGCCAGCAGTACACAGGTACAGAACACTGAAGCTTTCTTT. This gives the protein CASSTQVQNTEAFF.

The chain joins TRBV9 to TRBJ1-2; a possible D gene is TRBD1 (5 bases). V lost 4 bases, J lost 0 bases, and 13 bases lay in between. Germline V gene lookup returns CDR1 SGDLS and CDR2 YYNGEE. This CDR3 comprises 15 residues. CDR3 protein: CASSRAGLANYGYTF. In DNA form, the CDR3 reads TGTGCCAGCAGCAGGGCGGGGCTAGCTAACTATGGCTACACCTTC.

The gene calls are TRBV6-5 and TRBJ2-7, with 7 bases that match TRBD1. CDR3 length equals 12 residues. J was trimmed by 5 bases and V by 6 bases; bases with no gene match: 4. CDR1 is MNHEY, CDR2 SVGAGI, per germline. Written as DNA, the CDR3 is TGTGCCAGCAGCCGGACAGGAAACGAGCAGTACTTC. Amino acid sequence: CASSRTGNEQYF.